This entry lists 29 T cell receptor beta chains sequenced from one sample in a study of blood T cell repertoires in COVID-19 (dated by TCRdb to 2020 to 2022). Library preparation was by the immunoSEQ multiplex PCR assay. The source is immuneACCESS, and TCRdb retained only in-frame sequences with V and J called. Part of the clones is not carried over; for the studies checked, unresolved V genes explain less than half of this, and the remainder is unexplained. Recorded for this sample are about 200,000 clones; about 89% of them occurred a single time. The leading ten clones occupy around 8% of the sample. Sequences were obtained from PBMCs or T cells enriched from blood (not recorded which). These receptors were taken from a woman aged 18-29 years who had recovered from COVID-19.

CDR3 nucleotide sequence: TGTGCCAGCAGGTCGACAGCTAACACTGAAGCTTTCTTT. Translated: CASRSTANTEAFF. The chain is built from TRBV12-3 or TRBV12-4 and TRBJ1-1; D might be TRBD1 (5 bases). This CDR3 comprises 13 residues. Trimming shortened V by 6 bases and J by 2 bases, and 10 bases separated the two germline ends.

The CDR3 region has the DNA TGTGCCAGCAGCCCACTGACAGGGGGAAGGGGCAATGAGCAGTTCTTC. Residues: CASSPLTGGRGNEQFF. The chain carries TRBV4-2 and TRBJ2-1; TRBD1 matches at 9 bases. Unmatched junction bases numbered 10, after V lost 4 bases and J lost 6 bases. The germline V gene encodes CDR1 LGHNA and CDR2 YNFKEQ. The CDR3 contains 16 residues.

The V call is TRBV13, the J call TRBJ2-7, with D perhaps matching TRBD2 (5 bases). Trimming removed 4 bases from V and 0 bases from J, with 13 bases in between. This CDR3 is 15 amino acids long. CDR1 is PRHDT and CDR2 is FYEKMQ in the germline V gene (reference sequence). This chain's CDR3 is CASSSGRGNSYEQYF. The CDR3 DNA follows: TGTGCCAGCAGCTCAGGACGGGGAAACTCCTACGAGCAGTACTTC.

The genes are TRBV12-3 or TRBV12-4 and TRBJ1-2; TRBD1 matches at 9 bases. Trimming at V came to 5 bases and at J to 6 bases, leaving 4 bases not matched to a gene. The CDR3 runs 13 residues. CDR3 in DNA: TGTGCCAGCAGTGACGGACAGGGGAATGGCTACACCTTC. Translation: CASSDGQGNGYTF.

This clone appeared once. The CDR3 spells CASSPLGEFISYNEQFF. CDR3 bases: TGCGCCAGCAGCCCCCTTGGGGAGTTTATCTCCTACAATGAGCAGTTCTTC. The V call is TRBV4-1, the J call TRBJ2-1, with D maybe TRBD2 (5 bases). Germline V gene sequence: CDR1 MGHRA, CDR2 YSYEKL. Deletions cut 4 bases from V and 0 bases from J, with 16 bases between. CDR3 length equals 17 residues.

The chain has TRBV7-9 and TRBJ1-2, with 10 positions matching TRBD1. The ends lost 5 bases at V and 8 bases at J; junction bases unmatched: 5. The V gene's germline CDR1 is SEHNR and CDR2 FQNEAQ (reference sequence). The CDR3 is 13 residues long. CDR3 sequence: CASSRTGGEGYTF. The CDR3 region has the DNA TGTGCCAGCAGCCGGACAGGGGGAGAGGGCTACACCTTC.

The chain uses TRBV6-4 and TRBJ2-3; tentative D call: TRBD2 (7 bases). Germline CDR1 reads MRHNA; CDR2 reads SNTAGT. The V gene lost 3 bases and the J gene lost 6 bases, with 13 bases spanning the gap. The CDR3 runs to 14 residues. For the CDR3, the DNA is TGTGCCAGCAGTGAGGCGGGGGCCGCTGATACGCAGTATTTT. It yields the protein CASSEAGAADTQYF.

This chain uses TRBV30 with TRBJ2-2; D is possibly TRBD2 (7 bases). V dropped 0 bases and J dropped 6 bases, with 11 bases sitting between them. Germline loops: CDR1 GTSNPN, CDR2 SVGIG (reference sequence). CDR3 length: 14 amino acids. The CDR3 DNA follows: TGTGCCTGGAGTGTAGGGGGGGCCCCCGGGGAGCTGTTTTTT. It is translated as CAWSVGGAPGELFF.

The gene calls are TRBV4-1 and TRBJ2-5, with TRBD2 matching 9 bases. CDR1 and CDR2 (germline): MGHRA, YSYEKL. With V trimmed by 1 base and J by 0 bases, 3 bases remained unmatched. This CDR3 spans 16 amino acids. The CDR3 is CASSQGLAGYQETQYF. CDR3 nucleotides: TGCGCCAGCAGCCAAGGGCTAGCGGGGTACCAAGAGACCCAGTACTTC.

CDR3 in amino acids: CASSPGGSRILEAFF. The CDR3 DNA follows: TGTGCCAGCAGCCCCGGGGGATCCAGAATATTAGAAGCTTTCTTT. This rearrangement joins TRBV9 to TRBJ1-1; D may be TRBD1 (5 bases). V was pared by 4 bases and J by 8 bases, with 21 bases between. This CDR3 spans 15 amino acids. The germline V gene has CDR1 SGDLS and CDR2 YYNGEE.

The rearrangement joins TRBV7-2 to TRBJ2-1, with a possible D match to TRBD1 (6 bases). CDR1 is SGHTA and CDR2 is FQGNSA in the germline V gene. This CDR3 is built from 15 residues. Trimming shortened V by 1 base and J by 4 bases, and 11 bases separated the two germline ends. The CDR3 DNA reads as TGTGCCAGCAGCTTAGGGGACAATAGATACAATGAGCAGTTCTTC. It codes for CASSLGDNRYNEQFF.

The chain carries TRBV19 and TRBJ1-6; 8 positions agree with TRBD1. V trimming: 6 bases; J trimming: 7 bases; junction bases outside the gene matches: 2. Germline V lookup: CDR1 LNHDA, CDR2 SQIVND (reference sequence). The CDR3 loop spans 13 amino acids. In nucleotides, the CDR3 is TGTGCCAGTAGGACAGGGGACAATTCACCCCTCCACTTT. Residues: CASRTGDNSPLHF.

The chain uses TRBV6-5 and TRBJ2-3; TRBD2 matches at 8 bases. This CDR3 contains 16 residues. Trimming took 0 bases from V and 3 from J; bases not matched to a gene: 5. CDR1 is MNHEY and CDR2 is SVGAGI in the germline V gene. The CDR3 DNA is TGTGCCAGCAGTTACTCGGGACGGGGGGGGACAGATACGCAGTATTTT. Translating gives CASSYSGRGGTDTQYF.

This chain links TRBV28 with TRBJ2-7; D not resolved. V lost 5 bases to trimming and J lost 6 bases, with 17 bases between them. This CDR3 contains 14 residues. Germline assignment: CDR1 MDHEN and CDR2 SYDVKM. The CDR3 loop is CASSPFHLRGEQYF. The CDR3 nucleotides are TGTGCCAGCAGTCCATTTCATCTCCGCGGCGAGCAGTACTTC.

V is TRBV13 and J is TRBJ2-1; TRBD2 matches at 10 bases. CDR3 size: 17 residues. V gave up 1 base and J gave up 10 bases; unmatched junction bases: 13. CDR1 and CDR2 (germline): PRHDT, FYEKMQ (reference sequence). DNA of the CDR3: TGTGCCAGCAGCTTAGAATTAGCGGGGGGTCAAGGACGGGAGCAGTTCTTC. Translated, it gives CASSLELAGGQGREQFF.

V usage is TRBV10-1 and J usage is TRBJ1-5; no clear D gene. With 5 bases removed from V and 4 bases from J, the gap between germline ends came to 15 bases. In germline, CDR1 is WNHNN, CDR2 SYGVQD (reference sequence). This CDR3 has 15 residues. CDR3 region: CASSMYAGINQPQHF. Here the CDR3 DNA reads TGCGCCAGCAGTATGTATGCAGGAATTAATCAGCCCCAGCATTTT.

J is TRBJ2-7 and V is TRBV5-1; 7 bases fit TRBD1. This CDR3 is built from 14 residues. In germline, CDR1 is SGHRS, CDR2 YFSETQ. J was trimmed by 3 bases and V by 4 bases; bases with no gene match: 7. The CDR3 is CASSPGQALYEQYF. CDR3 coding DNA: TGCGCCAGCAGCCCTGGACAGGCACTCTACGAGCAGTACTTC.

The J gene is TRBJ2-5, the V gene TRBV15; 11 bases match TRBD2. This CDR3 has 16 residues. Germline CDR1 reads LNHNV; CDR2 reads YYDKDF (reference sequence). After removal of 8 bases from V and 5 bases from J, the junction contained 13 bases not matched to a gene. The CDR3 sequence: CATALGGSGGAETQYF. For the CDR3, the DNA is TGTGCCACCGCCCTAGGGGGTAGCGGGGGGGCGGAGACCCAGTACTTC. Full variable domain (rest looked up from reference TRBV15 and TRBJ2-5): DAMVIQNPRYQVTQFGKPVTLSCSQTLNHNVMYWYQQKSSQAPKLLFHYYDKDFNNEADTPDNFQSRRPNTSFCFLDIRSPGLGDTAMYLCATALGGSGGAETQYFGPGTRLLVL.

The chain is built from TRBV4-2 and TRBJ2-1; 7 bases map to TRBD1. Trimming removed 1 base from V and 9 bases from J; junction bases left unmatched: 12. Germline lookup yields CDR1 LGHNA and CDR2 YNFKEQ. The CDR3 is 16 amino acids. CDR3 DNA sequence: TGTGCCAGCAGCCAAGCCAAGGGGGCCGTCGGCGCTGAGCAGTTCTTC. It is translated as CASSQAKGAVGAEQFF.

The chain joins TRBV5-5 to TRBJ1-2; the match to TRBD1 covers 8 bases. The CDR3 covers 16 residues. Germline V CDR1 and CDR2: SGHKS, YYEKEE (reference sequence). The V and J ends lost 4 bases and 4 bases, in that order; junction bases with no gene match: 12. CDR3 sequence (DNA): TGTGCCAGCAGCGGGCCGGCAGGGGGCAATACCTATGGCTACACCTTC. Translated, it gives CASSGPAGGNTYGYTF.

The CDR3 nucleotides are TGTGCCAGCAGACCGGGGGGTAGAGAGACCCAGTACTTC. Protein product: CASRPGGRETQYF. The chain couples TRBV28 to TRBJ2-5; 7 bases are shared with TRBD2. CDR3 length equals 13 residues. The J segment lost 4 bases and the V segment lost 6 bases, leaving 5 bases of the junction unmatched. The germline V gene encodes CDR1 MDHEN and CDR2 SYDVKM.

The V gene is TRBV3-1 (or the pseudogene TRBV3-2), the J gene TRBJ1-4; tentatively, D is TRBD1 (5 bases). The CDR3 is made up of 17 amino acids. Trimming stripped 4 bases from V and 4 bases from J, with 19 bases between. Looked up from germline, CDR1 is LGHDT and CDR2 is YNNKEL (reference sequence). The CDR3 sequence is CASSRALNPRGNEKLFF. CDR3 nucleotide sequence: TGTGCCAGCAGCCGGGCCCTTAACCCAAGGGGTAATGAAAAACTGTTTTTT.

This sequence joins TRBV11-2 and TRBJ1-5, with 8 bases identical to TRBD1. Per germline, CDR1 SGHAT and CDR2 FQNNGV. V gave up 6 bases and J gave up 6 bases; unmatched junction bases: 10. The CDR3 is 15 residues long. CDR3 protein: CASSPDREKSQPQHF. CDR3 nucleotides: TGTGCCAGCAGTCCGGACAGGGAAAAAAGTCAGCCCCAGCATTTT.

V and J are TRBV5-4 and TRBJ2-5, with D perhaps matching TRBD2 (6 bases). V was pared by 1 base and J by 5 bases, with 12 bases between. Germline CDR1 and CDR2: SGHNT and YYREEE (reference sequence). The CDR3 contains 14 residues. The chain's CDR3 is CASSLRAGLETQYF. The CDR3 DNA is TGTGCCAGCAGCTTGCGCGCGGGGTTGGAGACCCAGTACTTC.

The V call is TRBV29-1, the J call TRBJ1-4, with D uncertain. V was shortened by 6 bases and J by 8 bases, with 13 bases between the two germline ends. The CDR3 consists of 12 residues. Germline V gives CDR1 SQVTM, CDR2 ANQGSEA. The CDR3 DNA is TGCAGCGTATCGGGGTTCGGGGAAAAACTGTTTTTT. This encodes CSVSGFGEKLFF.

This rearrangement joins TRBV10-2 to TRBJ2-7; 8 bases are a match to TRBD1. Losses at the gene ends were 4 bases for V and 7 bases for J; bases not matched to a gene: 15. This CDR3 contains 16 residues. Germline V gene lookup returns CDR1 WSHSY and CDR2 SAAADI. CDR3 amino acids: CASSASGGRELGEQYF. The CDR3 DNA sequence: TGCGCCAGCAGTGCCTCAGGGGGCAGGGAACTAGGGGAGCAGTACTTC.

DNA for the CDR3: TGTGCCAGCAGTTTATTCGAGGGTAGAAATCAGCCCCAGCATTTT. Its protein is CASSLFEGRNQPQHF. The chain uses TRBV27 and TRBJ1-5; D unclear. CDR1 is MNHEY and CDR2 is SMNVEV in the germline V gene (reference sequence). This CDR3 contains 15 residues. Trimming removed 1 base from V and 4 bases from J, with 11 bases in between.

The CDR3 sequence is CASSYSGIRETQYF. CDR3 sequence (DNA): TGTGCCAGCAGTTATTCCGGTATTCGAGAGACCCAGTACTTC. The chain carries TRBV6-5 and TRBJ2-5; D unresolved. This CDR3 contains 14 residues. Germline V gene data show CDR1 as MNHEY and CDR2 as SVGAGI. Trimming stripped 3 bases from V and 4 bases from J, with 12 bases between.

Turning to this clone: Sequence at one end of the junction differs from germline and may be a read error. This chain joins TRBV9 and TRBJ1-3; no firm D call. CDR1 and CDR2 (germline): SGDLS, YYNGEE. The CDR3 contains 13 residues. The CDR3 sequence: CASGVGPGNTIYF. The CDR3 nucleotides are TGTGCCAGCGGCGTGGGCCCTGGAAACACCATATATTTT. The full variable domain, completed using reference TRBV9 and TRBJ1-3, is DSGVTQTPKHLITATGQRVTLRCSPRSGDLSVYWYQQSLDQGLQFLIQYYNGEERAKGNILERFSAQQFPDLHSELNLSSLELGDSALYFCASGVGPGNTIYFGEGSWLTVV.